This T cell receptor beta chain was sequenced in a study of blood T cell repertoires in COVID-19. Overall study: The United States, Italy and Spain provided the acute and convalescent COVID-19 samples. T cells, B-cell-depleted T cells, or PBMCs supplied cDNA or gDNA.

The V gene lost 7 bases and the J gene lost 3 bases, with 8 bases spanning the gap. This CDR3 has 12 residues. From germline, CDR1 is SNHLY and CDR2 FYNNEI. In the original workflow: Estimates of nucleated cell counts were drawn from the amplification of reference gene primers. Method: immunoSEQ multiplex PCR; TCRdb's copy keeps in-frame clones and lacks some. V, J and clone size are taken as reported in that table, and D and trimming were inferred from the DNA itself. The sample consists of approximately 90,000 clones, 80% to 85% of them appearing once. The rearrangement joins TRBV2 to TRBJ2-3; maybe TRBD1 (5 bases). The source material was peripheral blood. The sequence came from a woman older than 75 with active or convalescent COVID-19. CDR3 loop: CASTAGTDTQYF. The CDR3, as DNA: TGTGCCAGCACGGCAGGGACAGATACGCAGTATTTT.